These T cell receptor beta chains were read from a single sample in a study of tumor-infiltrating lymphocytes in oesophageal squamous cell carcinoma. One entry per CDR3 protein, called by TCRdb with MiXCR from the PCR reads. The profile covers 15,000 to 20,000 distinct CDR3 sequences, with 35% to 45% appearing a single time and under 20% taken by the ten largest. Input material: normal esophageal tissue next to the tumor. These receptors came from a female donor with esophageal squamous cell carcinoma. Both conserved end residues are part of each CDR3. A D gene is named only where the DNA matches it firmly. Where a row states a size, it is once, few, many or the class of an expanded clone; other rows omit it.

J: TRBJ2-7
V: TRBV7-6
D: TRBD2
size: few
CDR3: CASRTSGGSYNEQYF
DNA: TGTGCCAGCAGGACTAGCGGGGGATCCTACAATGAGCAGTACTTC

J: TRBJ2-7
V: TRBV27
D: TRBD2
size: NA
CDR3: CASSLSLPLAGFTYEQYF
DNA: TGTGCCAGCAGTTTATCCCTCCCTTTAGCGGGATTTACCTACGAGCAGTACTTC

J: TRBJ2-5
V: TRBV7-9
D: TRBD2
size: NA
CDR3: CASSPHSGVETQYF
DNA: TGTGCCAGCAGCCCTCATAGCGGGGTGGAGACCCAGTACTTC

J: TRBJ2-1
V: TRBV6-1
D: NA
size: NA
CDR3: CASSEARIAEQFF
DNA: TGTGCCAGCAGTGAAGCAAGGATTGCTGAGCAGTTCTTC

J: TRBJ1-5
V: TRBV19
D: TRBD1
size: many
CDR3: CASTTGGEWNQPQHF
DNA: TGTGCCAGTACCACAGGGGGCGAATGGAATCAGCCCCAGCATTTT

J: TRBJ2-1
V: TRBV14
D: TRBD1
size: NA
CDR3: CASSQLQGGSYNEQFF
DNA: TGTGCCAGCAGCCAGCTACAGGGGGGCTCCTACAATGAGCAGTTCTTC

J: TRBJ2-1
V: TRBV6-8
D: NA
size: NA
CDR3: CASNRANEQFF
DNA: TGTGCCAGCAATCGTGCGAATGAGCAGTTCTTC

J: TRBJ2-7
V: TRBV6-6
D: TRBD1
size: NA
CDR3: CASSSNDREYEQYF
DNA: TGTGCCAGCAGTTCCAACGACAGGGAGTACGAGCAGTACTTC

J: TRBJ2-7
V: TRBV5-1
D: TRBD1
size: NA
CDR3: CASSLAFGQDYEQYF
DNA: TGCGCCAGCAGCTTGGCGTTTGGACAGGATTACGAGCAGTACTTC

J: TRBJ2-7
V: TRBV7-2
D: NA
size: NA
CDR3: CASSPTLSEQYF
DNA: TGTGCCAGCAGCCCCACACTCTCCGAGCAGTACTTC

J: TRBJ2-3
V: TRBV2
D: NA
size: many
CDR3: CASSGYTDTQYF
DNA: TGTGCCAGCAGTGGATACACAGATACGCAGTATTTT

J: TRBJ2-1
V: TRBV6-6
D: NA
size: NA
CDR3: CASSVERSSSNEQFF
DNA: TGTGCCAGCAGTGTAGAGCGATCAAGCTCCAATGAGCAGTTCTTC

J: TRBJ1-1
V: TRBV12-3/TRBV12-4
D: NA
size: medium-sized
CDR3: CASSLYSQANTEAFF
DNA: TGTGCCAGCAGTTTATATAGTCAGGCGAACACTGAAGCTTTCTTT

J: TRBJ2-5
V: TRBV7-7
D: TRBD2
size: few
CDR3: CASSLAGLAGGPRETQYF
DNA: TGTGCTAGCAGCTTAGCGGGGCTAGCGGGGGGGCCCAGAGAGACCCAGTACTTC

J: TRBJ1-3
V: TRBV19
D: NA
size: NA
CDR3: CASRVLAGNTIYF
DNA: TGTGCCAGTCGTGTCCTGGCAGGAAACACCATATATTTT

J: TRBJ2-7
V: TRBV4-1
D: TRBD2
size: NA
CDR3: CASSQGTSGGPLNEQYF
DNA: TGCGCCAGCAGCCAAGGGACTAGCGGGGGGCCTTTGAATGAGCAGTACTTC

J: TRBJ2-7
V: TRBV6-1
D: TRBD2
size: many
CDR3: CASRLLGTSGIVEQYF
DNA: TGTGCCAGCAGACTCCTAGGGACTAGCGGGATTGTTGAGCAGTACTTC

J: TRBJ2-7
V: TRBV7-8
D: NA
size: few
CDR3: CASSQQVPRDSYEQYF
DNA: TGTGCCAGCAGCCAGCAGGTTCCCCGGGACTCCTACGAGCAGTACTTC

J: TRBJ1-1
V: TRBV6-1
D: TRBD1
size: medium-sized
CDR3: CASWGRPGGTEAFF
DNA: TGTGCCAGTTGGGGCAGACCAGGGGGCACTGAAGCTTTCTTT

J: TRBJ2-7
V: TRBV11-2
D: TRBD2
size: NA
CDR3: CASSVTSGSFSYEQYF
DNA: TGTGCCAGCAGCGTAACTAGCGGGAGCTTTAGCTACGAGCAGTACTTC

J: TRBJ2-3
V: TRBV7-6
D: NA
size: NA
CDR3: CASSSGDFRTDTQYF
DNA: TGTGCCAGCAGCTCAGGCGACTTTCGCACAGATACGCAGTATTTT

J: TRBJ2-5
V: TRBV14
D: TRBD2
size: many
CDR3: CASSQDRGTSFQETQYF
DNA: TGTGCCAGCAGCCAAGACCGAGGGACTAGCTTTCAAGAGACCCAGTACTTC

J: TRBJ1-2
V: TRBV5-1
D: NA
size: many
CDR3: CASSLDRTYGYTF
DNA: TGCGCCAGCAGCTTGGACAGAACCTATGGCTACACCTTC

J: TRBJ2-5
V: TRBV13
D: NA
size: NA
CDR3: CASTRRSGGQETQYF
DNA: TGTGCCAGCACTAGAAGGTCTGGGGGACAAGAGACCCAGTACTTC

J: TRBJ1-6
V: TRBV6-1
D: NA
size: many
CDR3: CASRLTASSYNSPLHF
DNA: TGTGCCAGCAGACTGACAGCGAGCTCCTATAATTCACCCCTCCACTTC

J: TRBJ2-5
V: TRBV12-3/TRBV12-4
D: NA
size: NA
CDR3: CASSLVVASETQYF
DNA: TGTGCCAGCAGTTTAGTGGTAGCCTCCGAGACCCAGTACTTC

J: TRBJ2-1
V: TRBV28
D: TRBD2
size: NA
CDR3: CASSLPAGDYNEQFF
DNA: TGTGCCAGCAGTTTACCAGCGGGGGATTACAATGAGCAGTTCTTC

J: TRBJ1-5
V: TRBV18
D: NA
size: many
CDR3: CASSPGHNNQPQHF
DNA: TGTGCCAGCTCACCAGGACATAACAATCAGCCCCAGCATTTT

J: TRBJ2-5
V: TRBV27
D: NA
size: NA
CDR3: CATYGQGGAREQYF
DNA: TGTGCCACCTACGGACAGGGAGGGGCCCGAGAGCAGTACTTC

J: TRBJ2-1
V: TRBV4-2
D: NA
size: NA
CDR3: CASSPTPSSYNEQFF
DNA: TGTGCCAGCAGCCCTACACCGAGCTCCTACAATGAGCAGTTCTTC

J: TRBJ2-7
V: TRBV12-3/TRBV12-4
D: NA
size: medium-sized
CDR3: CASSLGRWGYEQYF
DNA: TGTGCCAGCAGCCTAGGACGGTGGGGCTACGAGCAGTACTTC

J: TRBJ1-6
V: TRBV6-5
D: NA
size: NA
CDR3: CASSFSGRERYF
DNA: TGTGCCAGCAGTTTTTCAGGCCGCGAGCGGTACTTT

J: TRBJ2-3
V: TRBV11-1
D: TRBD2
size: NA
CDR3: CASSQAGEGTDTQYF
DNA: TGTGCCAGCAGCCAAGCGGGAGAAGGGACAGATACGCAGTATTTT

J: TRBJ2-5
V: TRBV11-2
D: TRBD1
size: once
CDR3: CASSPGRQGARSYNSPLHF
DNA: TGTGCCAGCAGCCCGGGGCGCCAGGGGGCACGGTCCTATAATTCACCCCTCCACTTC

J: TRBJ2-7
V: TRBV7-4
D: NA
size: NA
CDR3: CASSLSMTVTYEQYF
DNA: TGTGCCAGCAGCTTAAGTATGACGGTAACCTACGAGCAGTACTTC

J: TRBJ1-1
V: TRBV5-5
D: NA
size: many
CDR3: CASSLIPGTEAFF
DNA: TGTGCCAGCAGCTTGATCCCAGGGACTGAAGCTTTCTTT